These 30 T cell receptor beta chains came from one sample sequenced in a study of T-cell reconstitution after alpha-beta-depleted transplantation in children. Unique molecular identifiers were used to barcode this TCRbeta library. Using its own MiXCR run on the PCR reads, TCRdb lists one record per CDR3 protein. The table has hundreds of thousands of distinct CDR3 sequences, 7% to 9% seen once. The specimen was PBMCs, mostly from graft donor cells, collected 360 days after TCRalphabeta/CD19-depleted stem cell transplant. The source is a male patient under 10 years old who had a stem cell transplant for acute myeloid leukemia, so the T cells may come from the graft donor.

The rearrangement joins TRBV10-3 to TRBJ2-2; D is ambiguous. Trimming took off 2 bases at V and 5 bases at J, with 3 bases between the two ends. The CDR3 spans 12 residues. CDR1 and CDR2 (germline): ENHRY, SYGVKD. CDR3 bases: TGTGCCATCAGTGAGATGACCGGGGAGCTGTTTTTT. The encoded protein is CAISEMTGELFF.

In this sample, this clonotype turned up a few times. V usage is TRBV5-1 and J usage is TRBJ2-1, with unresolved D. V gave up 1 base and J gave up 3 bases, with 17 bases separating them. Germline assignment: CDR1 SGHRS and CDR2 YFSETQ. The CDR3 contains 17 residues. CDR3 protein: CASSLKGTVGFYNEQFF. Written as DNA, the CDR3 is TGCGCCAGCAGCTTGAAAGGAACGGTGGGGTTCTACAATGAGCAGTTCTTC.

The chain carries TRBV12-3 or TRBV12-4 and TRBJ2-4; no reliable D call. V lost 5 bases and J 4 bases, leaving 15 bases between the germline ends. The CDR3 sequence is 15 residues long. The CDR3 DNA is TGTGCCAGCAGTAAGCTGGGGATTCTTAAAAACATTCAGTACTTC. It specifies CASSKLGILKNIQYF.

The table lists this clonotype with a few counts. The chain employs TRBV20-1 and TRBJ2-1; 8 positions match TRBD2. The V segment lost 3 bases and the J segment 2 bases; nucleotides outside the gene matches: 3. CDR3 length: 14 amino acids. Germline CDR1 and CDR2: DFQATT and SNEGSKA (reference sequence). The CDR3 DNA reads as TGCAGTGCTAGCGGGGGGGCCCCCTACAATGAGCAGTTCTTC. This gives the protein CSASGGAPYNEQFF.

V and J are TRBV5-1 and TRBJ2-2; weak D call: TRBD2 (6 bases). V lost 2 bases, J lost 1 base, and 9 bases lay in between. Germline-derived CDR1 and CDR2 are SGHRS and YFSETQ. The CDR3 extends over 15 amino acids. The CDR3 DNA is TGCGCCAGCAGCTTAGGAGGGGTGAACACCGGGGAGCTGTTTTTT. This gives the protein CASSLGGVNTGELFF.

V is TRBV20-1 and J is TRBJ2-7, with 9 bases fitting TRBD1. The germline CDR1 and CDR2 sequences are DFQATT and SNEGSKA (reference sequence). CDR3 length: 14 amino acids. The V segment lost 1 base and the J segment 3 bases; nucleotides outside the gene matches: 4. The CDR3 sequence: CSARGKTGGYEQYF. Here the CDR3 DNA reads TGCAGTGCTAGAGGGAAGACAGGGGGCTACGAGCAGTACTTC.

This clonotype was counted a few times. The rearrangement links TRBV12-3 or TRBV12-4 to TRBJ1-1, with 7 bases that match TRBD1. Trimming removed 0 bases from V and 1 base from J; junction bases left unmatched: 5. The CDR3 extends over 16 amino acids. The CDR3 is CASSLARQGPNTEAFF. The CDR3 coding sequence is TGTGCCAGCAGTTTAGCGCGACAGGGACCGAACACTGAAGCTTTCTTT.

This clonotype was counted at least ten times. The gene calls are TRBV29-1 and TRBJ2-7, with D possibly called TRBD1 or TRBD2 (5 bases each). Germline V gene lookup returns CDR1 SQVTM and CDR2 ANQGSEA. The CDR3 extends over 15 amino acids. V lost 3 bases and J 2 bases, leaving 17 bases between the germline ends. CDR3: CSVDHDSGGTYEQYF. CDR3 coding DNA: TGCAGCGTTGACCATGACAGCGGTGGTACCTACGAGCAGTACTTC.

This clonotype was seen a handful of times. The rearrangement joins TRBV20-1 to TRBJ2-5, with 12 positions matching TRBD2. CDR3 size: 18 residues. With 4 bases clipped from V and 2 bases from J, the junction kept 14 bases outside the gene matches. CDR1 is DFQATT, CDR2 SNEGSKA, per germline (reference sequence). DNA of the CDR3: TGCAGTGCTACAGGGAATCCAACTAGCGGGGGGACTCAAGAGACCCAGTACTTC. This translates into CSATGNPTSGGTQETQYF.

This clonotype turned up a few times. The chain couples TRBV29-1 to TRBJ1-6, with 7 nucleotides matching TRBD1. V was pared by 7 bases and J by 4 bases, with 7 bases of the junction left unmatched. The germline V gene encodes CDR1 SQVTM and CDR2 ANQGSEA. The CDR3 length is 14 residues. The CDR3 reads CSARDSQYNSPLHF. CDR3 nucleotides: TGCAGCGCTAGGGACAGCCAATATAATTCACCCCTCCACTTT. The complete variable domain, with remaining parts taken from reference TRBV29-1 and TRBJ1-6, reads SAVISQKPSRDICQRGTSLTIQCQVDSQVTMMFWYRQQPGQSLTLIATANQGSEATYESGFVIDKFPISRPNLTFSTLTVSNMSPEDSSIYLCSARDSQYNSPLHFGNGTRLTVT.

The CDR3 reads CASSLHPGQTDTQYF. CDR3 sequence (DNA): TGTGCCAGCAGCCTCCATCCGGGACAGACAGATACGCAGTATTTT. The gene calls are TRBV7-3 and TRBJ2-3, with 7 bases that match TRBD1. Germline V gene sequence: CDR1 SGHTA, CDR2 FQGTGA. J gave up 3 bases and V 5 bases, and 8 bases lay outside the gene matches. The CDR3 extends over 15 amino acids.

This clonotype came up many times. The chain is built from TRBV10-3 and TRBJ2-5, with D maybe TRBD2 (5 bases). The CDR3 totals 13 residues. The germline V gene encodes CDR1 ENHRY and CDR2 SYGVKD. V was trimmed by 7 bases and J by 5 bases, leaving 14 bases between them. The CDR3 sequence: CAIKASQAETQYF. CDR3 nucleotides: TGTGCCATCAAAGCTAGCCAGGCGGAGACCCAGTACTTC.

This clonotype was seen a handful of times. The chain employs TRBV18 and TRBJ2-1; the match to TRBD2 covers 8 bases. The V and J ends lost 4 bases and 4 bases, in that order; junction bases with no gene match: 12. Germline V gene data show CDR1 as KGHSH and CDR2 as LQKENI. The CDR3 is made up of 17 amino acids. The CDR3 loop is CASSLGRDLGAYNEQFF. CDR3 DNA: TGTGCCAGCTCACTCGGGAGGGACTTAGGAGCGTACAATGAGCAGTTCTTC.

The chain uses TRBV12-3 or TRBV12-4 and TRBJ1-1; 7 nucleotides align to TRBD1. The CDR3 is 13 amino acids. V gave up 7 bases and J gave up 3 bases; unmatched junction bases: 5. The CDR3 sequence: CASIQTGDTEAFF. The CDR3 nucleotides read TGTGCCAGCATACAAACAGGGGACACTGAAGCTTTCTTT.

A few counts support this clonotype. The chain uses TRBV7-8 and TRBJ2-1, with 14 nucleotides matching TRBD2. Per the germline V gene, CDR1 is SGHVS and CDR2 is FQNEAQ. This CDR3 contains 18 residues. J was trimmed by 0 bases and V by 5 bases; bases with no gene match: 6. The CDR3 DNA sequence: TGTGCCAGCAGCCCGGGACTAGCGGGAGCGGGCTCCTACAATGAGCAGTTCTTC. Its translation: CASSPGLAGAGSYNEQFF. The variable domain in full, completed from reference TRBV7-8 and TRBJ2-1, reads GAGVSQSPRYKVAKRGQDVALRCDPISGHVSLFWYQQALGQGPEFLTYFQNEAQLDKSGLPSDRFFAERPEGSVSTLKIQRTQQEDSAVYLCASSPGLAGAGSYNEQFFGPGTRLTVL.

A few counts support this clonotype. The V and J genes are TRBV12-3 or TRBV12-4 and TRBJ1-1, with D unclear. Trimming cost V 6 bases and J 2 bases, with 16 bases left between them. CDR3 length: 15 residues. CDR3 DNA: TGTGCCAGCAGCCCCCCGGCAGACCAAAACACTGAAGCTTTCTTT. Protein product: CASSPPADQNTEAFF.

This clonotype came up a few times. CDR3 in DNA: TGCAGTGCTAGAGATGCGGCGGGAGTAGTGGGTGAGCAGTTCTTC. Translated: CSARDAAGVVGEQFF. The chain links TRBV20-1 to TRBJ2-1, with 7 nucleotides matching TRBD2. The V gene's germline CDR1 is DFQATT and CDR2 SNEGSKA (reference sequence). V was clipped by 0 bases and J by 9 bases; unmatched bases: 11. This CDR3 spans 15 amino acids.

This clonotype was found many times. This chain connects TRBV24-1 to TRBJ2-3; D gene unclear. CDR1 and CDR2 from the germline V gene are KGHDR and SFDVKD. The CDR3 sequence is 12 residues long. V shed 3 bases and J shed 5 bases, with 5 bases lying between them. This chain's CDR3 is CATSDPEDTQYF. In nucleotides, the CDR3 is TGTGCCACCAGTGATCCCGAAGATACGCAGTATTTT.

This clonotype was detected a few times. This chain joins TRBV5-1 and TRBJ2-1; TRBD2 matches 14 bases. With V trimmed by 2 bases and J by 5 bases, 6 bases remained unmatched. Per the germline V gene, CDR1 is SGHRS and CDR2 is YFSETQ. The CDR3 is 17 residues long. In DNA form, the CDR3 reads TGCGCCAGCAGCTTCTGGACTAGCGGGAGGTTCGACAATGAGCAGTTCTTC. The encoded protein is CASSFWTSGRFDNEQFF.

This clonotype was seen a handful of times. This rearrangement joins TRBV5-1 to TRBJ1-1, with 8 bases that match TRBD1. Germline assignment: CDR1 SGHRS and CDR2 YFSETQ. Trimming at V came to 2 bases and at J to 5 bases, leaving 8 bases not matched to a gene. The CDR3 runs 15 residues. For the CDR3, the DNA is TGCGCCAGCAGCTTTCTACAGGGGGTATCGACTGAAGCTTTCTTT. This translates into CASSFLQGVSTEAFF.

This clonotype appeared many times. The chain carries TRBV4-2 and TRBJ2-1; 11 bases are a match to TRBD2. CDR1 and CDR2 (germline): LGHNA, YNFKEQ. There are 17 residues in the CDR3. The junction had 6 bases not matched to a gene; V was cut back by 0 bases and J by 5 bases. CDR3 sequence (DNA): TGTGCCAGCAGCCAAGAAGAGGGGACTAGCGGCAACAATGAGCAGTTCTTC. This codes for CASSQEEGTSGNNEQFF.

V and J are TRBV4-2 and TRBJ1-1; no reliable D call. Between the trimmed V and J ends, which lost 5 bases and 1 base, there was a span of 11 bases. The V gene's germline CDR1 is LGHNA and CDR2 YNFKEQ. This CDR3 has 14 residues. Here the CDR3 reads CASSFSSTNTEAFF. The CDR3 nucleotides read TGTGCCAGCAGCTTTTCTTCCACGAACACTGAAGCTTTCTTT.

V usage is TRBV6-2 or TRBV6-3 and J usage is TRBJ1-4; no reliable D call. CDR1 and CDR2 (germline): MNHEY, SVGEGT. The CDR3 is 15 residues long. V was pared by 4 bases and J by 5 bases, with 14 bases between. CDR3 amino acids: CASSSLEGRNEKLFF. The CDR3 nucleotides are TGTGCCAGCAGTTCCCTGGAGGGAAGGAATGAAAAACTGTTTTTT.

This clonotype was detected only a few times. The chain employs TRBV7-2 and TRBJ2-7, with TRBD1 matching 11 bases. From germline, CDR1 is SGHTA and CDR2 FQGNSA. The ends lost 3 bases at V and 5 bases at J; junction bases unmatched: 6. CDR3 size: 15 residues. The CDR3, as DNA: TGTGCCAGCAGCTTCCCGGACAGGGGGCGCCACGAGCAGTACTTC. This sequence encodes CASSFPDRGRHEQYF.

The CDR3 sequence: CASSQGFVTEAFF. In nucleotides, the CDR3 is TGTGCCAGCTCACAGGGATTTGTCACTGAAGCTTTCTTT. This rearrangement joins TRBV18 to TRBJ1-1; D is ambiguous. The CDR3 is 13 residues long. Germline CDR1 KGHSH, CDR2 LQKENI. V was pared by 4 bases and J by 4 bases, with 10 bases between.

This clonotype was counted at least ten times. V usage is TRBV12-3 or TRBV12-4 and J usage is TRBJ2-5; no clear D gene. V lost 3 bases and J 1 base, leaving 6 bases between the germline ends. The CDR3 sequence is 13 residues long. For the CDR3, the DNA is TGTGCCAGCAGTTTCTTAGGCCAAGAGACCCAGTACTTC. Translation: CASSFLGQETQYF.

This clonotype was observed a few times. The CDR3 here is CASSNDRGMGGYTF. In DNA form, the CDR3 reads TGTGCCAGCAGCAATGACAGGGGAATGGGGGGCTACACCTTC. The chain has TRBV5-4 and TRBJ1-2, with 8 bases fitting TRBD1. Losses at the gene ends were 4 bases for V and 8 bases for J; bases not matched to a gene: 10. Germline V CDR1 and CDR2: SGHNT, YYREEE (reference sequence). CDR3 size: 14 residues.

This clonotype has just a few counts. The chain recombines TRBV5-1 with TRBJ2-1; the D is unclear. From germline, CDR1 is SGHRS and CDR2 YFSETQ. CDR3 length equals 16 residues. Deletions cut 0 bases from V and 4 bases from J, with 14 bases between. CDR3 nucleotide sequence: TGCGCCAGCAGCTTGGAAGGGCCCAGGTATTACAATGAGCAGTTCTTC. It translates to CASSLEGPRYYNEQFF.

V usage is TRBV6-1 and J usage is TRBJ1-1; possible D gene TRBD1, 5 bases. Trimming pared 7 bases from V and 10 bases from J, leaving 19 bases between. This CDR3 has 13 amino acids. CDR1 and CDR2 from the germline V gene are MNHNS and SASEGT. This CDR3 reads CASIFAGHRGAFF. CDR3 DNA sequence: TGTGCCAGCATATTCGCAGGGCATCGGGGAGCTTTCTTT.

This chain connects TRBV6-1 to TRBJ2-7, with D tentatively TRBD1 or TRBD2 (6 bases each). Deletions cut 8 bases from V and 1 base from J, with 15 bases between. This CDR3 has 14 residues. Germline CDR1 is MNHNS and CDR2 is SASEGT. CDR3 sequence: CASSRLGGSYEQYV. The CDR3 nucleotides are TGTGCCAGCTCGCGACTAGGGGGTTCCTACGAGCAGTACGTC.